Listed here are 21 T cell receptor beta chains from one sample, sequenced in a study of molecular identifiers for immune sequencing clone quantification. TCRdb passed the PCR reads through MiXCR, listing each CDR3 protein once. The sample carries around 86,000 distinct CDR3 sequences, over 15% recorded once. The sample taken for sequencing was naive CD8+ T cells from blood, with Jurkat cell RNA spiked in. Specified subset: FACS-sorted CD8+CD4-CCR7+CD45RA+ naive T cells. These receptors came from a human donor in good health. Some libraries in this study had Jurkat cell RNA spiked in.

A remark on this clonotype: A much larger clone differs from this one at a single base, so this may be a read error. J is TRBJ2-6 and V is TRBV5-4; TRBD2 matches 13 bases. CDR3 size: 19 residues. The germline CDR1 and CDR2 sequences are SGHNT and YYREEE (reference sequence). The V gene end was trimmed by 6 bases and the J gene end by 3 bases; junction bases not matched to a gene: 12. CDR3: CASNSGLAGPAGGANVLTF. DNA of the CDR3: TGTGCCAGCAACTCGGGACTAGCGGGGCCAGCTGGTGGGGCCAACGTCCTGACTTTC.

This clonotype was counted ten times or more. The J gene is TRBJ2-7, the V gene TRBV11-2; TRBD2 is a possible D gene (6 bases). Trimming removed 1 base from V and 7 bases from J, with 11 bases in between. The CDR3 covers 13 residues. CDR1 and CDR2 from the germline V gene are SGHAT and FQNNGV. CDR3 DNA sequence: TGTGCCAGCAGCTTAGTAGGGAGCGGGGAGCAGTACTTC. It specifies CASSLVGSGEQYF.

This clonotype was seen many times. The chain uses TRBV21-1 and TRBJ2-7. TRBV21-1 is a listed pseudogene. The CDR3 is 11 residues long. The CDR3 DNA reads TGTGCCAGCAGCACCAAGTACGAGCAGTACTTC. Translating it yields CASSTKYEQYF.

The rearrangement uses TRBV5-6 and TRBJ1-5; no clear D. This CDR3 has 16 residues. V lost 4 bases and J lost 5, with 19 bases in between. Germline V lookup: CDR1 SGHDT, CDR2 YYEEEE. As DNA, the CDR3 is TGTGCCAGCAGCATTGGGTCGCAGAATGGTGATCAGCCCCAGCATTTT. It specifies CASSIGSQNGDQPQHF.

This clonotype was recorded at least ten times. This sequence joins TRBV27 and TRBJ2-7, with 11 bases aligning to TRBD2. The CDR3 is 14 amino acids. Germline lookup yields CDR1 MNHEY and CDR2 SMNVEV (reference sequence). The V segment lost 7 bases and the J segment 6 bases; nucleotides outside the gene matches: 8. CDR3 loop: CASTLLAGEGEQYF. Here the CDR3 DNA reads TGTGCCAGCACCCTACTAGCGGGAGAGGGCGAGCAGTACTTC.

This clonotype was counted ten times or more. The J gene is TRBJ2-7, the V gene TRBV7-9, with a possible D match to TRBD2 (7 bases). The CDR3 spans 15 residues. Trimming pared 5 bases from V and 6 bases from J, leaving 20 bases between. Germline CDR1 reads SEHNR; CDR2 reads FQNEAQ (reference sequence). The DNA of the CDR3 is TGTGCCAGCAGCGACGGTGGGGGGGCCGATCGCGAGCAGTACTTC. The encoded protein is CASSDGGGADREQYF.

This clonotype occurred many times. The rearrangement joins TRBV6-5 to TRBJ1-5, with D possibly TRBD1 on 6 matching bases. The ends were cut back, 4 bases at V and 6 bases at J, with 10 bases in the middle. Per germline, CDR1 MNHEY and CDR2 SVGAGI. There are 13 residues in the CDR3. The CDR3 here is CASSLGAGQPQHF. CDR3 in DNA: TGTGCCAGCAGTTTGGGGGCTGGTCAGCCCCAGCATTTT.

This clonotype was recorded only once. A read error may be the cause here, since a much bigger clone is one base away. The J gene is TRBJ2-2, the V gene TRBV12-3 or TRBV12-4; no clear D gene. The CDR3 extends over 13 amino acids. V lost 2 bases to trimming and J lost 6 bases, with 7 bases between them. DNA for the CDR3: TGTGCCAGCAGTTTATGTGTCGCCGGGGAGCTGTTTTTT. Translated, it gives CASSLCVAGELFF.

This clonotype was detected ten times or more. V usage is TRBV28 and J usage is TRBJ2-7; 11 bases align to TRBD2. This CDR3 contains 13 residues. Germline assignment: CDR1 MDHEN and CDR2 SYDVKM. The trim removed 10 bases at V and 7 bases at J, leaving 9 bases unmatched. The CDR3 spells CAKTSGTPWEQYF. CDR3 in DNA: TGTGCCAAGACTAGCGGGACCCCTTGGGAGCAGTACTTC.

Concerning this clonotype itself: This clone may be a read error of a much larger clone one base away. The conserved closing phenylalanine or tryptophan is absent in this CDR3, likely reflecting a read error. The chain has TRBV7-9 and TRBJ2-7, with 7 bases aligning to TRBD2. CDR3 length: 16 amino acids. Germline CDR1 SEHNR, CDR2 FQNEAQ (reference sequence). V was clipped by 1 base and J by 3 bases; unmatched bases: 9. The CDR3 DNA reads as TGTGCCAGCAGCTTAGTCGGGGGGTTAGCGGGCTACGAGCAGTACTCC. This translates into CASSLVGGLAGYEQYS.

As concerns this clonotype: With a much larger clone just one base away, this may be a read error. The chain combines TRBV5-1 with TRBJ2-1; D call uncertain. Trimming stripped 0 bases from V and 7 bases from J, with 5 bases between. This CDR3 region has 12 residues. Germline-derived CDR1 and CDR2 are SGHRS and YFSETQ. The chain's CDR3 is CASSLVKNEQFF. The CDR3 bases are TGCGCCAGCAGCTTGGTCAAGAATGAGCAGTTCTTC.

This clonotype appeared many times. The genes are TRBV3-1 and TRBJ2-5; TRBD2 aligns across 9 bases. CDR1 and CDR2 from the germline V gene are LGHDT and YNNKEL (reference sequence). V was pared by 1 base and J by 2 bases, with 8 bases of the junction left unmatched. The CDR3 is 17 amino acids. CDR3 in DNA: TGTGCCAGCAGCCAAGCGATAGCGGGGGCCACTCAAGAGACCCAGTACTTC. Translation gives CASSQAIAGATQETQYF.

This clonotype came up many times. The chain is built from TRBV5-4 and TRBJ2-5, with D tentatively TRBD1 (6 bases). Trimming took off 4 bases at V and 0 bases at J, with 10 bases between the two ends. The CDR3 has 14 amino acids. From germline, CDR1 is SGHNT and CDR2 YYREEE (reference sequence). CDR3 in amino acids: CASSLGQYQETQYF. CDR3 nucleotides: TGTGCCAGCAGCCTTGGACAGTACCAAGAGACCCAGTACTTC.

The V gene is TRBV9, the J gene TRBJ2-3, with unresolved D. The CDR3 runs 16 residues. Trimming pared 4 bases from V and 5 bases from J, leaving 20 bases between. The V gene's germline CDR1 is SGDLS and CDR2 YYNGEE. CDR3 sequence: CASSLPALTGEDTQYF. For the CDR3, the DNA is TGTGCCAGCAGCCTCCCGGCATTGACTGGGGAAGATACGCAGTATTTT.

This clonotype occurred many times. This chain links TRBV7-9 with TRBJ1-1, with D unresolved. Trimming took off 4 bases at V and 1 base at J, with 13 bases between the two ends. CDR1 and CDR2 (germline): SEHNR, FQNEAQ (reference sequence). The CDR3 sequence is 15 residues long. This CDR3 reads CASSSPDVANTEAFF. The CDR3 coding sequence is TGTGCCAGCAGCTCGCCGGACGTGGCGAACACTGAAGCTTTCTTT.

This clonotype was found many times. The CDR3 spells CASSPTSTSGMFSDTQYF. The CDR3 DNA reads TGTGCCAGCAGCCCAACCTCAACTAGCGGGATGTTCTCAGATACGCAGTATTTT. The V and J genes are TRBV11-2 and TRBJ2-3; the match to TRBD2 covers 10 bases. From germline, CDR1 is SGHAT and CDR2 FQNNGV. V lost 5 bases and J lost 4; bases outside the gene matches: 15. The CDR3 spans 18 residues.

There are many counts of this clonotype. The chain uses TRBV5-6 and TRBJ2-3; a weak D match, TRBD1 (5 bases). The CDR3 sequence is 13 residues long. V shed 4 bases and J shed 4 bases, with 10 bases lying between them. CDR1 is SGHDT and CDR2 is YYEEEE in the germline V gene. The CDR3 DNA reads TGTGCCAGCAGCCCTGCAGGGCCAGATACGCAGTATTTT. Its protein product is CASSPAGPDTQYF.

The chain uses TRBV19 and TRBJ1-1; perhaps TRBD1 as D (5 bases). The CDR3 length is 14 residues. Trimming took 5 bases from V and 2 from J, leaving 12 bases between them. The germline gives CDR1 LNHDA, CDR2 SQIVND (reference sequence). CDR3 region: CASSSGPPNTEAFF. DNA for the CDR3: TGTGCCAGTAGTTCGGGGCCCCCAAACACTGAAGCTTTCTTT. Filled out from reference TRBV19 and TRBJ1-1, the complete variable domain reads DGGITQSPKYLFRKEGQNVTLSCEQNLNHDAMYWYRQDPGQGLRLIYYSQIVNDFQKGDIAEGYSVSREKKESFPLTVTSAQKNPTAFYLCASSSGPPNTEAFFGQGTRLTVV.

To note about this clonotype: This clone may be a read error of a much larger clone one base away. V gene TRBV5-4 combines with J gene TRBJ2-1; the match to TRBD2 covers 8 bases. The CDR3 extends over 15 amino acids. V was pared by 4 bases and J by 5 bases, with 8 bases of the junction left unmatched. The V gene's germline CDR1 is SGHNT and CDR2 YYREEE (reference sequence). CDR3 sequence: CASSLSGSDHNEQFF. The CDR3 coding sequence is TGTGCCAGCAGCCTCAGCGGGAGTGACCACAATGAGCAGTTCTTC.

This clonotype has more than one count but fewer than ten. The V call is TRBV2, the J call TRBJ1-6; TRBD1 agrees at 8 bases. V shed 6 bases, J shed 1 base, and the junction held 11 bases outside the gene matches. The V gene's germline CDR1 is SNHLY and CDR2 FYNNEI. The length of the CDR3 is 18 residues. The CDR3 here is CASRPGGQGRSYNSPLHF. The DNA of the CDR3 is TGTGCCAGCAGGCCCGGCGGACAGGGACGATCCTATAATTCACCCCTCCACTTT.

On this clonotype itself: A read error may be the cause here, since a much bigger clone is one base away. The CDR3 here is CSARDLTGPEEQHF. CDR3 bases: TGCAGTGCTAGAGACCTGACAGGGCCGGAGGAGCAGCACTTC. This chain connects TRBV20-1 to TRBJ2-7, with TRBD1 matching over 7 bases. Germline V gene data show CDR1 as DFQATT and CDR2 as SNEGSKA (reference sequence). This CDR3 region has 14 residues.